The 30 T cell receptor beta chains in this list originate from one sample, sequenced in a study of cytomegalovirus exposure and HLA in healthy donors. 60 Vbeta and 13 Jbeta primers were used in PCR. Using immunoSEQ multiplex PCR, the repertoire was profiled, and TCRdb retains in-frame clones only, with some absent. Of over 150,000 clones detected, 68% appear once; the ten largest clones hold less than 3%. The sample was PBMCs. These receptors all come from a woman aged 40-49 years in good health and CMV-seropositive.

The rearrangement links TRBV21-1 to TRBJ2-3; the D call TRBD2 from the table was never checked on the DNA. TRBV21-1 is assigned pseudogene status. CDR3 size: 13 residues. The CDR3 spells CARFRAISDTQYF. DNA for the CDR3: TGTGCCAGGTTTCGCGCTATTTCAGATACGCAGTATTTT.

The sample holds a few counts of this clone. This chain joins TRBV18 and TRBJ1-4; 7 bases agree with TRBD1. With V trimmed by 5 bases and J by 1 base, 1 base remained unmatched. Germline V gene sequence: CDR1 KGHSH, CDR2 LQKENI. This CDR3 is built from 14 residues. The CDR3 here is CASSRQGTNEKLFF. In nucleotides, the CDR3 is TGTGCCAGCTCAAGACAGGGAACTAATGAAAAACTGTTTTTT.

The table lists this clone with a count of one. The gene calls are TRBV4-3 and TRBJ1-2, with D tentatively TRBD1 (5 bases). This CDR3 region has 16 residues. The V gene lost 0 bases and the J gene lost 4 bases, with 15 bases spanning the gap. Germline loops: CDR1 LGHNA, CDR2 YSLEER. The chain's CDR3 is CASSQDPGQITYGYTF. DNA for the CDR3: TGCGCCAGCAGCCAAGATCCTGGACAAATAACCTATGGCTACACCTTC.

The genes are TRBV6-6 and TRBJ1-5; D gene uncertain. Germline CDR1 and CDR2: MNHNY and SVGAGI (reference sequence). The V end lost 7 bases, the J end lost 5 bases, and 12 bases lay between the germline ends. This CDR3 has 13 amino acids. The CDR3 here is CASTTGFYQPQHF. DNA for the CDR3: TGTGCCAGCACTACGGGGTTTTATCAGCCCCAGCATTTT.

The chain recombines TRBV27 with TRBJ1-4; the D is unclear. The CDR3 has 17 amino acids. Germline V gene data show CDR1 as MNHEY and CDR2 as SMNVEV (reference sequence). Trimming shortened V by 0 bases and J by 0 bases, and 11 bases separated the two germline ends. The CDR3 loop reads CASSLSVGVATNEKLFF. DNA for the CDR3: TGTGCCAGCAGTTTATCGGTGGGAGTTGCAACTAATGAAAAACTGTTTTTT.

The chain uses TRBV28 and TRBJ2-5; a possible D gene is TRBD2 (6 bases). CDR1 is MDHEN, CDR2 SYDVKM, per germline. There are 13 residues in the CDR3. Between the trimmed V and J ends, which lost 6 bases and 2 bases, there was a span of 10 bases. The CDR3: CASSLSGQETQYF. The CDR3 coding sequence is TGTGCCAGCAGCCTTAGCGGACAAGAGACCCAGTACTTC. Filled out from reference TRBV28 and TRBJ2-5, the complete variable domain reads DVKVTQSSRYLVKRTGEKVFLECVQDMDHENMFWYRQDPGLGLRLIYFSYDVKMKEKGDIPEGYSVSREKKERFSLILESASTNQTSMYLCASSLSGQETQYFGPGTRLLVL.

V gene TRBV10-3 combines with J gene TRBJ2-2; tentative D call: TRBD2 (5 bases). The CDR3 has 15 amino acids. The V gene lost 5 bases and the J gene lost 1 base, with 11 bases spanning the gap. Germline CDR1 ENHRY, CDR2 SYGVKD. CDR3 DNA: TGTGCCATCAGTCCCGGGATCATGAACACCGGGGAGCTGTTTTTT. The encoded protein is CAISPGIMNTGELFF.

This clone has just a few counts. This rearrangement joins TRBV6-1 to TRBJ2-1; maybe TRBD2 (6 bases). CDR3 length equals 16 residues. Germline CDR1 is MNHNS and CDR2 is SASEGT. The V end lost 3 bases, the J end lost 0 bases, and 12 bases lay between the germline ends. CDR3: CASSDWAGSSYNEQFF. The CDR3, as DNA: TGTGCCAGCAGTGATTGGGCGGGGAGCTCCTACAATGAGCAGTTCTTC.

This chain links TRBV27 with TRBJ1-4; D is unclear. Per the germline V gene, CDR1 is MNHEY and CDR2 is SMNVEV (reference sequence). The CDR3 contains 15 residues. Trimming pared 6 bases from V and 8 bases from J, leaving 19 bases between. The CDR3: CASSGRAAPAEKLFF. CDR3 in DNA: TGTGCCAGCAGCGGGCGAGCGGCCCCCGCCGAAAAACTGTTTTTT.

The chain has TRBV18 and TRBJ2-7; D is unclear. The CDR3 sequence is 15 residues long. Trimming cost V 1 base and J 1 base, with 11 bases left between them. The germline CDR1 and CDR2 sequences are KGHSH and LQKENI. The CDR3 here is CASSPQSVYSYEQYF. The CDR3 DNA reads as TGTGCCAGCTCACCACAGTCGGTCTATTCCTACGAGCAGTACTTC.

A remark on this clone: An end of the junction differs from the germline gene, which may be a read error. This chain joins TRBV5-6 and TRBJ1-5; 7 positions match TRBD1. This CDR3 spans 15 amino acids. Germline V gene sequence: CDR1 SGHDT, CDR2 YYEEEE. CDR3 sequence reads: CASSFAGQSDQPQNF. In DNA form, the CDR3 reads TGTGCCAGCAGCTTTGCGGGACAGAGTGATCAGCCCCAGAATTTT.

This sequence joins TRBV9 and TRBJ1-2, with a possible D match to TRBD1 (6 bases). In germline, CDR1 is SGDLS, CDR2 YYNGEE. V dropped 0 bases and J dropped 6 bases, with 6 bases sitting between them. This CDR3 contains 12 residues. The CDR3: CASSVAGDGYTF. The CDR3 DNA is TGTGCCAGCAGCGTAGCAGGGGATGGCTACACCTTC. Filled out from reference TRBV9 and TRBJ1-2, the complete variable domain reads DSGVTQTPKHLITATGQRVTLRCSPRSGDLSVYWYQQSLDQGLQFLIQYYNGEERAKGNILERFSAQQFPDLHSELNLSSLELGDSALYFCASSVAGDGYTFGSGTRLTVV.

This clone was observed a handful of times. This chain connects TRBV4-1 to TRBJ1-5, with 8 bases fitting TRBD1. CDR3 length: 16 amino acids. The germline V gene encodes CDR1 MGHRA and CDR2 YSYEKL. J gave up 1 base and V 3 bases, and 5 bases lay outside the gene matches. CDR3: CASSHRQGWSNQPQHF. CDR3 nucleotides: TGCGCCAGCAGCCATCGACAGGGGTGGAGCAATCAGCCCCAGCATTTT.

The chain combines TRBV10-3 with TRBJ2-7, with TRBD1 identical over 9 bases. V trimming: 6 bases; J trimming: 6 bases; junction bases outside the gene matches: 12. The length of the CDR3 is 15 residues. CDR1 ENHRY and CDR2 SYGVKD come from the germline V gene. CDR3 protein: CAIRRTGQGSLEQYF. The CDR3 bases are TGTGCCATCAGGAGGACAGGACAGGGGAGTCTCGAGCAGTACTTC.

V usage is TRBV4-3 and J usage is TRBJ2-2; tentative D call: TRBD1 (6 bases). This CDR3 is built from 17 residues. V shed 1 base and J shed 4 bases, with 16 bases lying between them. From germline, CDR1 is LGHNA and CDR2 YSLEER. The CDR3 bases are TGCGCCAGCAGCCAAGGGTTCGGGAAAGGGGGCACCGGGGAGCTGTTTTTT. Protein sequence: CASSQGFGKGGTGELFF.

This chain connects TRBV5-4 to TRBJ2-7, with 7 nucleotides matching TRBD1. V was clipped by 6 bases and J by 0 bases; unmatched bases: 12. The germline gives CDR1 SGHNT, CDR2 YYREEE (reference sequence). The CDR3 is made up of 16 amino acids. The DNA for the CDR3 is TGTGCCAGCACTCCATCCCCGACAGGGATCTCCTACGAGCAGTACTTC. It yields the protein CASTPSPTGISYEQYF.

The genes are TRBV9 and TRBJ2-2; D unclear. The CDR3 loop spans 14 amino acids. Trimming left V 0 bases short and J 3 bases short, with 6 bases between. Germline CDR1 reads SGDLS; CDR2 reads YYNGEE. CDR3 coding DNA: TGTGCCAGCAGCGTAGGTAGCTACACCGGGGAGCTGTTTTTT. It specifies CASSVGSYTGELFF.

This clone came up a few times. The genes are TRBV4-3 and TRBJ1-1; D not certain. From germline, CDR1 is LGHNA and CDR2 YSLEER. V was clipped by 0 bases and J by 8 bases, with 7 bases between them. The CDR3 has 12 amino acids. CDR3 protein: CASSQDRVEAFF. The CDR3 DNA reads as TGCGCCAGCAGCCAAGATCGGGTCGAAGCTTTCTTT.

This rearrangement joins TRBV10-1 to TRBJ1-1; TRBD1 matches 11 bases. The V gene's germline CDR1 is WNHNN and CDR2 SYGVQD (reference sequence). This CDR3 spans 15 amino acids. J lost 4 bases, V lost 7 bases, and 8 bases had no gene match. The CDR3 coding sequence is TGCGCCAGCACTGGACAGGGGGCTTACCGCACTGAAGCTTTCTTT. Translation gives CASTGQGAYRTEAFF.

V gene TRBV7-9 combines with J gene TRBJ2-1; D is perhaps TRBD2 (5 bases). With 5 bases removed from V and 3 bases from J, the gap between germline ends came to 14 bases. The V gene's germline CDR1 is SEHNR and CDR2 FQNEAQ (reference sequence). The CDR3 covers 15 residues. The CDR3 here is CASSGPGNLYNEQFF. In DNA form, the CDR3 reads TGTGCCAGCAGCGGCCCCGGGAACCTCTACAATGAGCAGTTCTTC.

The CDR3, as DNA: TGTGCCAGCAGCTTATCGACGGGTAGCTCCTACGAGCAGTACTTC. Amino acids: CASSLSTGSSYEQYF. The rearrangement links TRBV7-2 to TRBJ2-7; D gene unclear. The germline V gene encodes CDR1 SGHTA and CDR2 FQGNSA. CDR3 length: 15 amino acids. Trimming cost V 2 bases and J 0 bases, with 11 bases left between them.

This chain links TRBV5-1 with TRBJ2-1; 10 bases fit TRBD2. CDR3 size: 17 residues. Germline V lookup: CDR1 SGHRS, CDR2 YFSETQ. J lost 7 bases, V lost 2 bases, and 12 bases had no gene match. CDR3 loop: CASSLGPGLATGNEQFF. CDR3 DNA: TGCGCCAGCAGCTTAGGGCCGGGACTAGCGACGGGGAATGAGCAGTTCTTC.

The CDR3 DNA follows: TGTGCCTCGAGGCGGAGCGGGTCCTCCTACGAGCAGTACTTC. This encodes CASRRSGSSYEQYF. The chain carries TRBV19 and TRBJ2-7; D may be TRBD2 (6 bases). The CDR3 contains 14 residues. CDR1 and CDR2 from the germline V gene are LNHDA and SQIVND (reference sequence). V dropped 11 bases and J dropped 0 bases, with 17 bases sitting between them.

V and J are TRBV29-1 and TRBJ2-7; tentatively, D is TRBD1 (6 bases). This CDR3 is built from 11 residues. V lost 4 bases and J lost 4, with 8 bases in between. Germline CDR1 is SQVTM and CDR2 is ANQGSEA. The CDR3 here is CSVAQGYEQYF. The CDR3 nucleotides are TGCAGCGTTGCTCAGGGGTACGAGCAGTACTTC.

V is TRBV19 and J is TRBJ1-1, with D perhaps matching TRBD1 (5 bases). The CDR3 runs 13 residues. Germline-derived CDR1 and CDR2 are LNHDA and SQIVND (reference sequence). The V and J ends lost 9 bases and 5 bases respectively, with 16 bases between them. This CDR3 is CASGIARETEAFF. The CDR3 DNA reads TGTGCCAGCGGAATAGCCAGGGAAACTGAAGCTTTCTTT. The complete variable domain, with remaining parts taken from reference TRBV19 and TRBJ1-1, reads DGGITQSPKYLFRKEGQNVTLSCEQNLNHDAMYWYRQDPGQGLRLIYYSQIVNDFQKGDIAEGYSVSREKKESFPLTVTSAQKNPTAFYLCASGIARETEAFFGQGTRLTVV.

The J gene is TRBJ1-1, the V gene TRBV18; TRBD1 aligns across 8 bases. Germline V gene data show CDR1 as KGHSH and CDR2 as LQKENI. Trimming at V came to 3 bases and at J to 1 base, leaving 4 bases not matched to a gene. The CDR3 length is 15 residues. The CDR3 protein is CASSPTRGQNTEAFF. The CDR3 bases are TGTGCCAGCTCACCGACCAGGGGGCAGAACACTGAAGCTTTCTTT.

This sequence joins TRBV28 and TRBJ1-5; D ambiguous. The CDR3 runs to 14 residues. The V end was cut by 2 bases, the J end by 6 bases, with 11 bases between. Germline-derived CDR1 and CDR2 are MDHEN and SYDVKM. CDR3 coding DNA: TGTGCCAGCAGTTTACCGTCCGGGAGTCAGCCCCAGCATTTT. The encoded protein is CASSLPSGSQPQHF.

The chain has TRBV7-2 and TRBJ2-1; D possibly corresponds to TRBD2 (6 bases). V was clipped by 2 bases and J by 16 bases, with 21 bases between them. Germline loops: CDR1 SGHTA, CDR2 FQGNSA. The CDR3 spans 14 residues. The CDR3 loop reads CASSLWIADNDLFF. The CDR3, as DNA: TGTGCCAGCAGCTTATGGATAGCGGACAATGACCTTTTCTTC.

This chain uses TRBV5-4 with TRBJ2-7; TRBD1 matches 9 bases. V was clipped by 4 bases and J by 2 bases; unmatched bases: 4. Per the germline V gene, CDR1 is SGHNT and CDR2 is YYREEE (reference sequence). The CDR3 length is 14 residues. The CDR3 bases are TGTGCCAGCAGCATACAGGGGGCAACCTACGAGCAGTACTTC. Encoded protein: CASSIQGATYEQYF.

V is TRBV27 and J is TRBJ1-6; no definite D call. The CDR3 is 15 amino acids. The germline V gene encodes CDR1 MNHEY and CDR2 SMNVEV (reference sequence). V was cut by 5 bases and J by 0 bases, with 8 bases left in between. The CDR3 spells CASSTESSYNSPLHF. DNA for the CDR3: TGTGCCAGCAGTACGGAGAGCTCCTATAATTCACCCCTCCACTTT.